Below, 13 T cell receptor beta chains from the same sample are listed, as sequenced in a study of blood T cell repertoires in COVID-19. Libraries were prepared by immunoSEQ multiplex PCR; TCRdb keeps only in-frame clonotypes and omits some of them. The table has about 280,000 clones, 86% seen once. The material sequenced was peripheral blood. Receptors originate from a young woman who had recovered from COVID-19.

The rearrangement uses TRBV6-2 or TRBV6-3 and TRBJ2-3, with a tentative D call TRBD2 (5 bases). Germline lookup yields CDR1 MNHEY and CDR2 SVGEGT. This CDR3 region has 15 residues. Trimming stripped 5 bases from V and 0 bases from J, with 12 bases between. The CDR3 coding sequence is TGTGCCAGCAGTCAGGAGCGGAGAAGCACAGATACGCAGTATTTT. Its protein product is CASSQERRSTDTQYF.

V gene TRBV5-1 combines with J gene TRBJ2-5; TRBD2 matches at 9 bases. The CDR3 extends over 16 amino acids. CDR1 is SGHRS, CDR2 YFSETQ, per germline. V shed 6 bases and J 4 bases; nucleotides not matched to a gene: 13. In nucleotides, the CDR3 is TGCGCCAGCACTTCTGCCCCGAGCGGGGGGCGAGAGACCCAGTACTTC. This translates into CASTSAPSGGRETQYF.

The chain is built from TRBV24-1 and TRBJ2-1, with D maybe TRBD2 (6 bases). The V gene's germline CDR1 is KGHDR and CDR2 SFDVKD. V gave up 0 bases and J gave up 9 bases, with 11 bases separating them. This CDR3 is 14 amino acids long. The CDR3, as DNA: TGTGCCACCAGTGATTTGCGGCAGGGAGGTGAGCAGTTCTTC. Translating it yields CATSDLRQGGEQFF.

This chain links TRBV7-9 with TRBJ1-6, with 8 bases aligning to TRBD1. V lost 2 bases and J lost 9; bases outside the gene matches: 3. Germline-derived CDR1 and CDR2 are SEHNR and FQNEAQ (reference sequence). The CDR3 covers 14 residues. CDR3 loop: CASSLNTGGSPLHF. The CDR3 DNA reads TGTGCCAGCAGCTTAAATACAGGGGGTTCACCCCTCCACTTT.

This clone is a singleton in its sample. The rearrangement joins TRBV7-3 to TRBJ2-6, with D tentatively TRBD2 (6 bases). Germline CDR1 is SGHTA and CDR2 is FQGTGA. There are 21 residues in the CDR3. V was pared by 5 bases and J by 0 bases, with 26 bases between. CDR3 region: CASSGSTLGGGESSGANVLTF. The CDR3 DNA follows: TGTGCCAGCAGCGGTTCGACCCTAGGAGGCGGGGAATCCTCTGGGGCCAACGTCCTGACTTTC. Looking up the rest from reference TRBV7-3 and TRBJ2-6 gives the full variable domain: GAGVSQTPSNKVTEKGKYVELRCDPISGHTALYWYRQSLGQGPEFLIYFQGTGAADDSGLPNDRFFAVRPEGSVSTLKIQRTERGDSAVYLCASSGSTLGGGESSGANVLTFGAGSRLTVL.

The rearrangement uses TRBV28 and TRBJ2-1; 10 positions agree with TRBD2. CDR1 is MDHEN and CDR2 is SYDVKM in the germline V gene. The CDR3 extends over 15 amino acids. Germline trimming cut 4 bases from V and 6 bases from J; bases unmatched to any gene: 6. The CDR3 region has the DNA TGTGCCAGCAGTTACGAAGCGGGAGGGGGCAATGAGCAGTTCTTC. Translated: CASSYEAGGGNEQFF. Supplemented by reference TRBV28 and TRBJ2-1, the full variable domain reads DVKVTQSSRYLVKRTGEKVFLECVQDMDHENMFWYRQDPGLGLRLIYFSYDVKMKEKGDIPEGYSVSREKKERFSLILESASTNQTSMYLCASSYEAGGGNEQFFGPGTRLTVL.

The chain employs TRBV10-3 and TRBJ2-7, with D possibly matching TRBD1 (6 bases). CDR1 and CDR2 from the germline V gene are ENHRY and SYGVKD. Trimming shortened V by 10 bases and J by 6 bases, and 22 bases separated the two germline ends. CDR3 length: 14 residues. This CDR3 is CATNDRTAPSEQYF. CDR3 in DNA: TGTGCCACCAACGACAGGACAGCCCCCTCCGAGCAGTACTTC.

This clone was detected only a few times. The rearrangement uses TRBV6-1 and TRBJ1-2; a weak D match, TRBD1 (5 bases). V was shortened by 3 bases and J by 4 bases, with 9 bases between the two germline ends. CDR3 size: 13 residues. Germline CDR1 MNHNS, CDR2 SASEGT. The CDR3 loop reads CASSESGRYGYTF. CDR3 nucleotides: TGTGCCAGCAGTGAGTCAGGGCGCTATGGCTACACCTTC.

J is TRBJ2-7 and V is TRBV19; D gene unclear. The CDR3 length is 14 residues. V lost 4 bases, J lost 1 base, and 11 bases lay in between. The germline V gene has CDR1 LNHDA and CDR2 SQIVND (reference sequence). This CDR3 reads CASSTGYSSYEQYF. In nucleotides, the CDR3 is TGTGCCAGTAGTACCGGGTATTCGTCCTACGAGCAGTACTTC.

The CDR3 loop is CASSRGTGGEETQYF. CDR3 coding DNA: TGTGCCAGCAGCCGGGGGACAGGGGGCGAAGAGACCCAGTACTTC. The gene calls are TRBV28 and TRBJ2-5, with 12 nucleotides matching TRBD1. After removal of 6 bases from V and 3 bases from J, the junction contained 5 bases not matched to a gene. Looked up from germline, CDR1 is MDHEN and CDR2 is SYDVKM. The CDR3 spans 15 residues.

The rearrangement uses TRBV29-1 and TRBJ2-7; TRBD2 matches at 7 bases. The germline V gene has CDR1 SQVTM and CDR2 ANQGSEA. The CDR3 extends over 16 amino acids. Trimming took 4 bases from V and 4 from J; bases not matched to a gene: 16. In DNA form, the CDR3 reads TGCAGCGTTGCCCTCGAGTTTGCGGGGACTATTTACGAGCAGTACTTC. Its translation is CSVALEFAGTIYEQYF.

This rearrangement joins TRBV12-3 or TRBV12-4 to TRBJ2-7; D is unclear. The germline V and J ends were trimmed by 1 base and 3 bases, with 4 bases remaining between them. The CDR3 loop spans 12 amino acids. Here the CDR3 DNA reads TGTGCCAGCAGTTTAGTTCGCTACGAGCAGTACTTC. This sequence encodes CASSLVRYEQYF.

This sequence joins TRBV5-6 and TRBJ2-2; weak D call: TRBD1 (6 bases). The CDR3 sequence is 18 residues long. CDR1 is SGHDT and CDR2 is YYEEEE in the germline V gene. Trimming left V 4 bases short and J 3 bases short, with 22 bases between. CDR3 amino acids: CASSRKRGTLRHTGELFF. The CDR3, as DNA: TGTGCCAGCAGCCGTAAGCGTGGGACACTCCGTCACACCGGGGAGCTGTTTTTT.